This TCR beta chain was sequenced for a study of post-analysis software for immune sequencing data. cDNA libraries for TCR beta contained unique molecular identifiers. Each CDR3 protein is one row after TCRdb ran MiXCR on the PCR reads. The profile shows about 770,000 distinct CDR3 sequences, about half of them singletons. Regarding the study as a whole: TRBV segments more frequent in patients than in controls numbered several and included TRBV5-6, TRBV5-1 and TRBV20-1. Under F measure analysis, samples from one preparation batch co-clustered strongly.

There are a few counts of this clonotype. Its antigen is currently unknown. Germline V lookup: CDR1 DFQATT, CDR2 SNEGSKA (reference sequence). The J segment lost 7 bases and the V segment lost 6 bases, leaving 15 bases of the junction unmatched. This CDR3 has 14 residues. This sequence joins TRBV20-1 and TRBJ2-7, with 7 positions matching TRBD2. This TCR derives from a girl between 5 and 17 years old with multiple sclerosis. The sample comprised blood. In DNA form, the CDR3 reads TGCAGTGCCTCCACCCCGGTCCGGCGGGGGGAGCAGTACTTC. Protein product: CSASTPVRRGEQYF.